This TCR beta chain was recorded in a study of Graves' ophthalmopathy and Graves' hyperthyroidism. V trimming: 0 bases; J trimming: 4 bases; junction bases outside the gene matches: 7. CDR1 MNHEY and CDR2 SVGAGI come from the germline V gene. The CDR3 contains 16 residues. This clonotype was seen at least ten times. Isolation of PBMCs was performed using over 8 ml of fresh peripheral blood. Researchers took RNA transcripts and amplified TCR beta CDR3 regions from them. First-round RT-PCR employed HTBI primers, with a second-round multiplex PCR after it. TCRdb ran MiXCR on the multiplex PCR reads and lists one entry per CDR3 protein. The sample has about 340,000 distinct CDR3 sequences, roughly 17% seen once; the top ten hold 9% to 15%.

The origin of this receptor is an adult man with Graves' ophthalmopathy. The chain is built from TRBV6-5 and TRBJ2-7; the match to TRBD2 covers 9 bases. Sample: peripheral blood. The CDR3 sequence: CASSYSSNSGRYEQYF. In DNA form, the CDR3 reads TGTGCCAGCAGTTACTCTAGTAATAGCGGGAGATACGAGCAGTACTTC.